This T cell receptor beta chain originates from a study of cytomegalovirus exposure and HLA in healthy donors. Regarding this clone: Its antigen is as yet unknown.

Notes on the study in general: Some highly shared sequence variants likely arose as a pipeline artifact. CMV serostatus was the sole immune exposure information available.

Primers included in the PCR were 60 Vbeta and 13 Jbeta primers. Only in-frame clones appear in the TCRdb table, and some are missing; sequencing was by immunoSEQ multiplex PCR. The sample lists 90,000 to 110,000 clones, around 75% occurring once. Sequences were obtained from PBMCs. The origin of this receptor is a man aged 25 to 40 in good health and CMV-seronegative.

CDR3 loop: CASSWTGSRTYEQYF. DNA for the CDR3: TGCGCCAGCAGCTGGACAGGGTCGCGTACCTACGAGCAGTACTTC. This chain joins TRBV5-1 and TRBJ2-7, with 8 bases that match TRBD1. The ends lost 3 bases at V and 2 bases at J; junction bases unmatched: 7. From germline, CDR1 is SGHRS and CDR2 YFSETQ. This CDR3 spans 15 amino acids.